This T cell receptor beta chain was recorded in a study of blood T cell repertoires in COVID-19. Study in general: Italy, Spain and the United States were the sources of the convalescent and acute COVID-19 samples.

Adults between roughly 18 and 95 years of age took part from about two dozen US areas. As processed by the authors: For nucleated cells, counts were estimated from reference gene primer amplification. Generated by immunoSEQ multiplex PCR, the TCRdb table keeps only in-frame clones and is missing some. V, J and clone size derive from that table, while D and trimming were established from the DNA sequence. In the table there are 200,000 to 250,000 clones, 70% to 90% of which are singletons. V was clipped by 0 bases and J by 7 bases, with 4 bases between them. The CDR3 contains 12 residues. Germline values: CDR1 MNHEY, CDR2 SVGEGT.

Sequenced: PBMCs or T cells enriched from blood (not recorded which). This chain connects TRBV6-2 or TRBV6-3 to TRBJ2-1; no firm D call. This clonotype originated in a woman between 50 and 59 years old with acute COVID-19. CDR3 in amino acids: CASSYSRNEQFF. Here the CDR3 DNA reads TGTGCCAGCAGTTACTCGAGAAATGAGCAGTTCTTC.